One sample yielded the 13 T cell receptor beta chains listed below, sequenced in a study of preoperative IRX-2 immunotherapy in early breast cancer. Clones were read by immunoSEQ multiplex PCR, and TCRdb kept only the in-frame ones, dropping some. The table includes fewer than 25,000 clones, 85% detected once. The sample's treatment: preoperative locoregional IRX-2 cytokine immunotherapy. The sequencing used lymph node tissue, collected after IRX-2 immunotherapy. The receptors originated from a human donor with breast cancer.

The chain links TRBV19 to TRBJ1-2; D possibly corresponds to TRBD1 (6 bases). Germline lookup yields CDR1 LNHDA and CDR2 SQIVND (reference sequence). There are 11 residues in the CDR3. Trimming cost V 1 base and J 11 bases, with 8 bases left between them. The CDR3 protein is CASSIGGHYTF. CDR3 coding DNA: TGTGCCAGTAGTATAGGGGGACATTACACCTTC.

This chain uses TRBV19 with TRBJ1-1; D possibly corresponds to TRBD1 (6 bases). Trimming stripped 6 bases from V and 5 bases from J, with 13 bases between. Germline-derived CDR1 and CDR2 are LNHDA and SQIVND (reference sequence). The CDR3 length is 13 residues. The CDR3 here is CASSPGRGTEAFF. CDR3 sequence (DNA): TGTGCCAGTAGCCCAGGGAGGGGGACTGAAGCTTTCTTT. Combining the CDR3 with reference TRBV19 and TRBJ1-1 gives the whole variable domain DGGITQSPKYLFRKEGQNVTLSCEQNLNHDAMYWYRQDPGQGLRLIYYSQIVNDFQKGDIAEGYSVSREKKESFPLTVTSAQKNPTAFYLCASSPGRGTEAFFGQGTRLTVV.

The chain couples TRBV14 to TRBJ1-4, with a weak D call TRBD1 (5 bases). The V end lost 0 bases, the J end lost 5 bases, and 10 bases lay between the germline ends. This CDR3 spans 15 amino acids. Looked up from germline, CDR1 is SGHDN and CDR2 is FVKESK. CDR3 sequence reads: CASSQEFSGNEKLFF. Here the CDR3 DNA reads TGTGCCAGCAGCCAAGAATTCTCAGGGAATGAAAAACTGTTTTTT.

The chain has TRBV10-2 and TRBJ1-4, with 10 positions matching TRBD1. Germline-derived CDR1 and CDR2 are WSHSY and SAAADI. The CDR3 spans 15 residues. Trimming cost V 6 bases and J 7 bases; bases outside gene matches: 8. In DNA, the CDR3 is TGCGCCAGCAGGGACGACAGGGGGCGGATTGAAAAACTGTTTTTT. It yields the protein CASRDDRGRIEKLFF.

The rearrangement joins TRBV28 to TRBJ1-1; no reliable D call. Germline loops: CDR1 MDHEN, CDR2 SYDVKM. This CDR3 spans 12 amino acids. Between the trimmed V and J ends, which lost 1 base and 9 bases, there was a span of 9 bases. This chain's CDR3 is CASSLYQSKAFF. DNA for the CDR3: TGTGCCAGCAGTTTATACCAGAGTAAAGCTTTCTTT.

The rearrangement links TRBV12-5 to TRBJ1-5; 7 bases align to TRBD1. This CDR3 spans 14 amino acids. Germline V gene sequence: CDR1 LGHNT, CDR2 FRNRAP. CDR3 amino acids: CASTSTGRDQPQHF. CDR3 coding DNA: TGTGCCAGCACTTCGACAGGGAGGGATCAGCCCCAGCATTTT.

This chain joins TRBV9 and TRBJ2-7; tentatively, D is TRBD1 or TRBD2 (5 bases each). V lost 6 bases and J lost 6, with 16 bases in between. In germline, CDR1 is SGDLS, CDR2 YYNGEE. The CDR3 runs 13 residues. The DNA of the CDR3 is TGTGCCAGCACTAGCCCGCCGGGGACCGAGCAGTACTTC. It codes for CASTSPPGTEQYF.

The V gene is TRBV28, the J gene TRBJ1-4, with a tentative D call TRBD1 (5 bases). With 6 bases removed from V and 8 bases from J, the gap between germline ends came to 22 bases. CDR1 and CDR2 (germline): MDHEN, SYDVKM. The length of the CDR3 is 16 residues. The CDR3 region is CASRGFEGRRREKLFF. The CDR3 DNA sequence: TGTGCCAGCAGAGGATTTGAGGGACGGCGGAGGGAAAAACTGTTTTTT.

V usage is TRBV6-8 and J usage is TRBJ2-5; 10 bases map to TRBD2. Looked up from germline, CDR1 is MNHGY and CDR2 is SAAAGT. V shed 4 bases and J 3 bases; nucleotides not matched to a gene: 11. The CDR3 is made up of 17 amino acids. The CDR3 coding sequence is TGTGCCAGCAGTTCCAGGACTAGCGGAATTGGGAAAGAGACCCAGTACTTC. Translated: CASSSRTSGIGKETQYF.

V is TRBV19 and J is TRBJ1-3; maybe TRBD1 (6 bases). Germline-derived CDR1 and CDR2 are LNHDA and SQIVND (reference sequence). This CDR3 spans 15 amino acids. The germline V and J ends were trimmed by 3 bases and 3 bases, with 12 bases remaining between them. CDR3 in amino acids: CASSIIRGVGNTIYF. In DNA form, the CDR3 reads TGTGCCAGTAGTATCATCAGGGGCGTTGGAAACACCATATATTTT.

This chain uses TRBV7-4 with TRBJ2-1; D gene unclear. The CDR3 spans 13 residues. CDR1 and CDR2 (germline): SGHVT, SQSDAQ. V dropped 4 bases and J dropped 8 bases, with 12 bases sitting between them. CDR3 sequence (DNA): TGTGCCAGCAGCTACCCCAATCGGGATGAGCAGTTCTTC. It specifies CASSYPNRDEQFF.

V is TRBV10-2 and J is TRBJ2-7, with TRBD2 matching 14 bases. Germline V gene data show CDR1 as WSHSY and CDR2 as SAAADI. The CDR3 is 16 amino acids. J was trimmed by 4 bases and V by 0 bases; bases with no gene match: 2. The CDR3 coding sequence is TGCGCCAGCAGTGAGTCGGGACTAGCGGGGGTTTACGAGCAGTACTTC. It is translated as CASSESGLAGVYEQYF.

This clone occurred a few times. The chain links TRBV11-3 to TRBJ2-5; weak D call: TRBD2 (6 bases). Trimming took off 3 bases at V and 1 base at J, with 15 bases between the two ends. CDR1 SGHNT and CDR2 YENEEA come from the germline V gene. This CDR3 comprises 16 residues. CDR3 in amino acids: CASSFSSVGGQETQYF. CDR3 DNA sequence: TGTGCCAGCAGCTTTTCGTCGGTCGGGGGCCAAGAGACCCAGTACTTC.